This TCR beta chain emerged from a study of CD8+CD57+ T cells in acquired aplastic anemia. Both TCR beta VDJ combination and CDR3 sequence profiling were carried out. Genomic DNA was the template for this profiling. Each CDR3 protein is one row after TCRdb ran MiXCR on the reads. This sample yields under 250,000 distinct CDR3 sequences, of which less than 75% are seen a single time; roughly 62% belongs to the top ten. This CDR3 spans 13 amino acids. Per the germline V gene, CDR1 is DFQATT and CDR2 is SNEGSKA (reference sequence). The junction had 9 bases not matched to a gene; V was cut back by 3 bases and J by 10 bases. This clonotype occurred a few times. No antigen is known for it. An expansion of CD8+CD57+ cells by flow cytometry had been shown in patients chosen for sequencing. Every one of the patients had aplastic anemia (severe, acquired). Points from the study as a whole: Both patients and controls carried the same twenty-nine CD8+ CDR3 sequences.

Sequenced sample: sorted CD4+, CD8+, or CD8+CD57+ T cells (not recorded which) from PBMCs. This TCR was sampled from a human donor with aplastic anemia. The V call is TRBV20-1, the J call TRBJ1-5; 7 bases map to TRBD1. CDR3 residues: CSARGNNRGPQHF. The CDR3 DNA follows: TGCAGTGCTAGGGGGAATAACAGGGGACCCCAGCATTTT.